These T cell receptor beta chains were read from a single sample in a study of T cells after somatic rescue of genetic block. The table came from immunoSEQ multiplex PCR; TCRdb's copy has only in-frame clones and leaves some out. This repertoire shows tens of thousands of clones, 80% to 95% found once; its top ten account for about 2.9%. Sequenced material: peripheral blood mononuclear cells (PBMCs). Receptor source: a man aged 40-49 years. The CDR3 runs from the conserved cysteine through the conserved F or W. Each record gives: V gene, D gene, J gene, clone size, CDR3 DNA, CDR3 protein. The D gene is left open where the match is weak. Not every row has a clone size; where given, it reads once, few, many or a size class.

V: TRBV7-8; D: -; J: TRBJ2-3; size: -; DNA: TGTGCCAGCAGCTTAAGTGGCTCAGATACGCAGTATTTT; CDR3: CASSLSGSDTQYF
V: TRBV15; D: TRBD2; J: TRBJ2-2; size: once; DNA: TGTGCCACCAGCACAGAAGGCCTAGCGGGAGCCGGGGAGCTGTTTTTT; CDR3: CATSTEGLAGAGELFF
V: TRBV5-6; D: TRBD1; J: TRBJ1-2; size: -; DNA: TGTGCCAGCAGCTTTGGACAGGGAGGGAAGAATGGCTACACCTTC; CDR3: CASSFGQGGKNGYTF
V: TRBV18; D: TRBD1; J: TRBJ2-7; size: -; DNA: TGTGCCAGCTCATATGACAGGGCGCCAATCTCCTACGAGCAGTACTTC; CDR3: CASSYDRAPISYEQYF
V: TRBV9; D: TRBD1; J: TRBJ1-1; size: -; DNA: TGTGCCAGCAGCCCCCCGGGACAGGTGGCTTTCTTT; CDR3: CASSPPGQVAFF
V: TRBV18; D: -; J: TRBJ1-1; size: few; DNA: TGTGCCAGCGGCCCTACCCTTGGCCCTGAAGCTTTCTTT; CDR3: CASGPTLGPEAFF
V: TRBV11-2; D: -; J: TRBJ1-5; size: -; DNA: TGTGCCAGCAGCGAGGACAGACAGAGCAATCAGCCCCAGCATTTT; CDR3: CASSEDRQSNQPQHF
V: TRBV11-2; D: -; J: TRBJ2-5; size: -; DNA: TGTGCCAGCAGCTTAGTCCGAGGGGGGGGAGGAGAGACCCAGTACTTC; CDR3: CASSLVRGGGGETQYF
V: TRBV15; D: TRBD1; J: TRBJ1-4; size: once; DNA: TGTGCCACTGAACAGGGGAAAAGAGAAAAACTGTTTTTT; CDR3: CATEQGKREKLFF
V: TRBV28; D: TRBD2; J: TRBJ2-7; size: -; DNA: TGTGCCAGCATCCATCCCGGGACTAGCAGCTCCTACGAGCAGTACTTC; CDR3: CASIHPGTSSSYEQYF
V: TRBV15; D: -; J: TRBJ2-1; size: once; DNA: TGTGCCACCAGCAGGGCTAGCTACAATGAGCAGTTCTTC; CDR3: CATSRASYNEQFF
V: TRBV5-1; D: -; J: TRBJ2-2; size: -; DNA: TGCGCCAGCAGCTTAGACGATAACACCGGGGAGCTGTTTTTT; CDR3: CASSLDDNTGELFF
V: TRBV9; D: -; J: TRBJ2-1; size: -; DNA: TGTGCCAGCAGCGTAGGGCTAACACTCGCCATCAATGAGCAGTTCTTC; CDR3: CASSVGLTLAINEQFF
V: TRBV6-5; D: -; J: TRBJ2-2; size: once; DNA: TGTGCCAGCAGTTACTATCGCGGGGAACACACCGGGGAGCTGTTTTTT; CDR3: CASSYYRGEHTGELFF
V: TRBV7-9; D: -; J: TRBJ1-1; size: -; DNA: TGTGCCAGCAGCTTACGAGGGAACACTGAAGCTTTCTTT; CDR3: CASSLRGNTEAFF
V: TRBV16; D: -; J: TRBJ1-5; size: -; DNA: TGTGCCAGCAGCCAATCCCAGAATCAGCCCCAGCATTTT; CDR3: CASSQSQNQPQHF
V: TRBV5-1; D: TRBD2; J: TRBJ2-1; size: once; DNA: TGCGCCAGCAAACTTGGGAGGGGAGGGTCTGACAATGAGCAGTTCTTC; CDR3: CASKLGRGGSDNEQFF
V: TRBV19; D: TRBD2; J: TRBJ2-3; size: -; DNA: TGTGCCAGTAGTACCCTACTAGCGGGGGCTCAAGATACGCAGTATTTT; CDR3: CASSTLLAGAQDTQYF
V: TRBV19; D: -; J: TRBJ2-5; size: -; DNA: TGTGCCAGTAGTGGAAACAGGGTTGAGACCCAGTACTTC; CDR3: CASSGNRVETQYF
V: TRBV19; D: TRBD1; J: TRBJ1-2; size: once; DNA: TGTGCCAGTAGTGAGGGACAGGGGGCGAGTGCGGGCTATGGCTACACCTTC; CDR3: CASSEGQGASAGYGYTF
V: TRBV10-3; D: -; J: TRBJ1-5; size: -; DNA: TGTGCCATCGCGGAGGCAGAAACGAATCAGCCCCAGCATTTT; CDR3: CAIAEAETNQPQHF
V: TRBV19; D: -; J: TRBJ1-1; size: -; DNA: TGTGCCAGTAGTCCCACCGTAACGAGCGGTGAGGCTTTCTTT; CDR3: CASSPTVTSGEAFF
V: TRBV10-3; D: -; J: TRBJ2-6; size: -; DNA: TGTGCCATCAGTGAGACCGGGCCGGTCGACGTCCTGACTTTC; CDR3: CAISETGPVDVLTF
V: TRBV2; D: TRBD1; J: TRBJ2-3; size: -; DNA: TGTGCCGGTGTGACAGGGGCATTGAGCACAGATACGCAGTATTTT; CDR3: CAGVTGALSTDTQYF
V: TRBV27; D: TRBD1; J: TRBJ1-2; size: -; DNA: TGTGCCAGCAGTTTACTCGGTCAGGGACAGTTCACCTATGGCTACACCTTC; CDR3: CASSLLGQGQFTYGYTF
V: TRBV11-2; D: TRBD1; J: TRBJ1-2; size: -; DNA: TGTGCCAGCAGCCTGGACAGGGACGGGGGCTACACCTTC; CDR3: CASSLDRDGGYTF
V: TRBV27; D: -; J: TRBJ2-1; size: -; DNA: TGTGCCAGCAGTTTTTGGGACGGAAACAATGAGCAGTTCTTC; CDR3: CASSFWDGNNEQFF
V: TRBV5-5; D: TRBD2; J: TRBJ2-7; size: -; DNA: TGTGCCAGCAGCTTGGCTAGCGGGGGGTTCTACGAGCAGTACTTC; CDR3: CASSLASGGFYEQYF
V: TRBV19; D: -; J: TRBJ2-5; size: -; DNA: TGTGCCAGTAGTAGAAGACATCTACAAGAGACCCAGTACTTC; CDR3: CASSRRHLQETQYF
V: TRBV19; D: -; J: TRBJ1-3; size: -; DNA: TGTGCCAGTACCCGACAGAACTCTGGAAACACCATATATTTT; CDR3: CASTRQNSGNTIYF
V: TRBV23-1; D: TRBD1; J: TRBJ2-5; size: -; DNA: TGCGCCAGCAGTCAACAGGGGGCAGAGACCCAGTACTTC; CDR3: CASSQQGAETQYF
V: TRBV18; D: -; J: TRBJ2-2; size: once; DNA: TGTGCCAGCTCACCACGAGGCGGGAAGAACACCGGGGAGCTGTTTTTT; CDR3: CASSPRGGKNTGELFF
V: TRBV18; D: -; J: TRBJ2-7; size: once; DNA: TGTGCCAGCTCACCACAGGGAACAGACGAGCAGTACTTC; CDR3: CASSPQGTDEQYF
V: TRBV18; D: -; J: TRBJ2-5; size: -; DNA: TGTGCCAGCTCACCGGAGGAGACCCAGTACTTC; CDR3: CASSPEETQYF
V: TRBV28; D: TRBD1; J: TRBJ1-5; size: -; DNA: TGTGCCAGCAGAGAACAGGGGGGTCAGCCCCAGCATTTT; CDR3: CASREQGGQPQHF
V: TRBV28; D: TRBD1; J: TRBJ2-3; size: few; DNA: TGTGCCAGCGTAACCGGGACAGGGATAACAGATACGCAGTATTTT; CDR3: CASVTGTGITDTQYF
V: TRBV19; D: TRBD2; J: TRBJ2-7; size: -; DNA: TGTGCCAGCCGTAACAGGCGGGAGGAGCAGTACTTC; CDR3: CASRNRREEQYF
V: TRBV5-5; D: -; J: TRBJ2-1; size: -; DNA: TGTGCCAGCAGCTTGGTATTCGGCGGAATCTACAATGAGCAGTTCTTC; CDR3: CASSLVFGGIYNEQFF
V: TRBV30; D: -; J: TRBJ1-1; size: -; DNA: TGTGCCTGGAGTGTATTCTCCGTCGGCACTGAAGCTTTCTTT; CDR3: CAWSVFSVGTEAFF
V: TRBV18; D: -; J: TRBJ1-3; size: once; DNA: TGTGCCAGCTCACCAGGGGTCGTCTCCTTTGGAAACACCATATATTTT; CDR3: CASSPGVVSFGNTIYF